Presented here are 21 T cell receptor beta chains from one specimen sequenced in a study of OX40 agonist ivuxolimab in advanced cancers. Sequenced by immunoSEQ multiplex PCR; TCRdb stores in-frame clones only, minus some. The sample has about 110,000 clones, 91% seen once. The sample consisted of CD4+ or CD8+ T cells sorted from blood, taken in a trial of the OX40 agonist ivuxolimab. These receptors were taken from an adult with an advanced solid tumor such as melanoma, head and neck, liver or kidney cancer.

The gene calls are TRBV27 and TRBJ1-2; 8 bases are a match to TRBD1. The germline gives CDR1 MNHEY, CDR2 SMNVEV (reference sequence). The CDR3 consists of 13 residues. The J segment lost 8 bases and the V segment lost 5 bases, leaving 7 bases of the junction unmatched. Here the CDR3 reads CASSTDRGWGYTF. CDR3 nucleotide sequence: TGTGCCAGCAGTACAGACAGGGGCTGGGGCTACACCTTC.

This chain uses TRBV12-5 with TRBJ1-1; D ambiguous. The germline CDR1 and CDR2 sequences are LGHNT and FRNRAP. CDR3 size: 16 residues. V shed 4 bases and J shed 1 base, with 16 bases lying between them. Written as DNA, the CDR3 is TGTGCTAGTGGTTCGAGCTTAGGTACGGGGAACACTGAAGCTTTCTTT. Translation: CASGSSLGTGNTEAFF.

This chain connects TRBV2 to TRBJ1-2, with no clear D. The CDR3 contains 12 residues. Germline V gives CDR1 SNHLY, CDR2 FYNNEI. V lost 8 bases to trimming and J lost 5 bases, with 12 bases between them. The CDR3 reads CASSREDYGYTF. DNA of the CDR3: TGTGCCAGCTCCCGGGAGGATTATGGCTACACCTTC.

The rearrangement uses TRBV7-3 and TRBJ2-1, with 9 positions matching TRBD2. CDR1 is SGHTA and CDR2 is FQGTGA in the germline V gene. Trimming cost V 6 bases and J 8 bases; bases outside gene matches: 11. This CDR3 has 15 amino acids. CDR3 region: CASSSGTSRLDEQFF. The CDR3, as DNA: TGTGCCAGCAGTTCGGGGACTAGCAGATTGGATGAGCAGTTCTTC.

J is TRBJ1-2 and V is TRBV19; possibly TRBD1 for D (6 bases). V was clipped by 5 bases and J by 10 bases, with 20 bases between them. Germline V lookup: CDR1 LNHDA, CDR2 SQIVND (reference sequence). This CDR3 comprises 14 residues. The CDR3 region is CASSSQANREYYTF. CDR3 bases: TGTGCCAGTAGTTCTCAAGCCAACAGGGAGTACTACACCTTC.

The CDR3 reads CASSTGTDTQYF. The CDR3 bases are TGTGCCAGTAGTACAGGGACGGATACGCAGTATTTT. The chain recombines TRBV19 with TRBJ2-3, with D perhaps being TRBD1 or TRBD2 (5 bases each). Trimming cost V 4 bases and J 6 bases, with 8 bases left between them. This CDR3 has 12 residues. Germline CDR1 reads LNHDA; CDR2 reads SQIVND (reference sequence).

This clone appeared a single time. The chain carries TRBV5-1 and TRBJ1-2; D perhaps matches TRBD1 (5 bases). The CDR3 is made up of 15 amino acids. Trimming stripped 0 bases from V and 4 bases from J, with 13 bases between. Germline lookup yields CDR1 SGHRS and CDR2 YFSETQ. This CDR3 reads CASSLEATGPYGYTF. The CDR3 coding sequence is TGCGCCAGCAGCTTGGAGGCCACAGGACCCTATGGCTACACCTTC.

The chain links TRBV5-1 to TRBJ1-1; D is undetermined. The V and J ends lost 4 bases and 2 bases respectively, with 12 bases between them. Per germline, CDR1 SGHRS and CDR2 YFSETQ. This CDR3 spans 14 amino acids. This CDR3 is CASSPDNTNTEAFF. CDR3 bases: TGCGCCAGCAGCCCCGACAATACCAACACTGAAGCTTTCTTT.

V usage is TRBV6-1 and J usage is TRBJ1-5; TRBD1 matches at 7 bases. The ends lost 5 bases at V and 8 bases at J; junction bases unmatched: 12. CDR1 and CDR2 from the germline V gene are MNHNS and SASEGT. The CDR3 runs to 15 residues. The CDR3, as DNA: TGTGCCAGCAGTCCCTACAGGGGTTTGGGGGAGCCCCAGCATTTT. Its translation is CASSPYRGLGEPQHF.

The rearrangement links TRBV18 to TRBJ2-1, with 8 bases that match TRBD2. Germline V gene data show CDR1 as KGHSH and CDR2 as LQKENI. V lost 1 base and J lost 8; bases outside the gene matches: 7. There are 15 residues in the CDR3. CDR3 nucleotides: TGTGCCAGCTCACCACAGAGACCAGCGGGGGATGAGCAGTTCTTC. Amino acid sequence: CASSPQRPAGDEQFF.

This sequence joins TRBV7-6 and TRBJ2-5; D may match TRBD1 or TRBD2 (5 bases each). The CDR3 has 12 amino acids. CDR1 is SGHVS, CDR2 FNYEAQ, per germline. Trimming pared 8 bases from V and 2 bases from J, leaving 9 bases between. CDR3 in amino acids: CASGGWQETQYF. CDR3 sequence (DNA): TGTGCCAGCGGGGGTTGGCAAGAGACCCAGTACTTC.

The chain carries TRBV14 and TRBJ2-3; possibly TRBD1 or TRBD2 for D (5 bases each). Trimming left V 0 bases short and J 1 base short, with 5 bases between. Germline CDR1 SGHDN, CDR2 FVKESK. The CDR3 sequence is 14 residues long. The CDR3 is CASSQEGGTDTQYF. In DNA form, the CDR3 reads TGTGCCAGCAGCCAAGAGGGGGGCACAGATACGCAGTATTTT.

The chain employs TRBV6-5 and TRBJ1-2, with a tentative D call TRBD1 (6 bases). Germline V gives CDR1 MNHEY, CDR2 SVGAGI. The CDR3 is 13 amino acids. V lost 6 bases and J 8 bases, leaving 16 bases between the germline ends. The CDR3 region is CASSLGDTWGYTF. Here the CDR3 DNA reads TGTGCCAGCAGCTTGGGGGACACATGGGGCTACACCTTC.

The CDR3 region is CASSEAGGGSYEQYF. In DNA, the CDR3 is TGTGCCAGCAGTGAAGCCGGAGGTGGGTCCTACGAGCAGTACTTC. The J gene is TRBJ2-7, the V gene TRBV6-1; maybe TRBD2 (5 bases). V shed 0 bases and J shed 1 base, with 10 bases lying between them. This CDR3 is 15 amino acids long. Germline V gene lookup returns CDR1 MNHNS and CDR2 SASEGT.

The J gene is TRBJ2-5, the V gene TRBV11-3, with D possibly TRBD1 on 5 matching bases. CDR3 length: 13 amino acids. Per germline, CDR1 SGHNT and CDR2 YENEEA. Trimming pared 5 bases from V and 2 bases from J, leaving 9 bases between. CDR3 protein: CASSRQPQETQYF. For the CDR3, the DNA is TGTGCCAGCAGCAGACAGCCTCAAGAGACCCAGTACTTC.

This sequence joins TRBV19 and TRBJ2-5; D may be TRBD1 (6 bases). The CDR3 length is 14 residues. In germline, CDR1 is LNHDA, CDR2 SQIVND (reference sequence). V was cut by 5 bases and J by 5 bases, with 15 bases left in between. The CDR3 sequence is CASSPRTALETQYF. The CDR3 DNA sequence: TGTGCCAGTAGTCCGCGGACAGCGCTGGAGACCCAGTACTTC. Variable domain in full (rest from reference TRBV19 and TRBJ2-5): DGGITQSPKYLFRKEGQNVTLSCEQNLNHDAMYWYRQDPGQGLRLIYYSQIVNDFQKGDIAEGYSVSREKKESFPLTVTSAQKNPTAFYLCASSPRTALETQYFGPGTRLLVL.

The rearrangement links TRBV7-9 to TRBJ2-1, with 8 bases fitting TRBD1. The V gene end was trimmed by 1 base and the J gene end by 8 bases; junction bases not matched to a gene: 7. The CDR3 is made up of 15 amino acids. CDR1 is SEHNR, CDR2 FQNEAQ, per germline (reference sequence). CDR3 amino acids: CASSLGITGGHEQFF. The CDR3 nucleotides read TGTGCCAGCAGCTTAGGGATAACAGGGGGGCATGAGCAGTTCTTC.

The chain uses TRBV5-1 and TRBJ2-2, with 8 nucleotides matching TRBD1. J lost 6 bases, V lost 0 bases, and 7 bases had no gene match. The germline V gene has CDR1 SGHRS and CDR2 YFSETQ. This CDR3 is 16 amino acids long. CDR3 loop: CASSLGGTGHAGELFF. CDR3 in DNA: TGCGCCAGCAGCTTGGGTGGGACAGGTCACGCCGGGGAGCTGTTTTTT. Drawing the rest from reference TRBV5-1 and TRBJ2-2, the complete variable domain is KAGVTQTPRYLIKTRGQQVTLSCSPISGHRSVSWYQQTPGQGLQFLFEYFSETQRNKGNFPGRFSGRQFSNSRSEMNVSTLELGDSALYLCASSLGGTGHAGELFFGEGSRLTVL.

The chain has TRBV6-1 and TRBJ1-4; 11 bases agree with TRBD1. The germline V gene has CDR1 MNHNS and CDR2 SASEGT. Trimming removed 10 bases from V and 7 bases from J; junction bases left unmatched: 11. There are 15 residues in the CDR3. CDR3 DNA: TGTGCCATCAGACCCCACGGGACAGGGGGTGAAAAACTGTTTTTT. The encoded protein is CAIRPHGTGGEKLFF.

This chain uses TRBV11-3 with TRBJ1-1, with unresolved D. Trimming cost V 7 bases and J 4 bases, with 16 bases left between them. The germline V gene encodes CDR1 SGHNT and CDR2 YENEEA. This CDR3 has 14 residues. CDR3 loop: CASMLGGQSTEAFF. For the CDR3, the DNA is TGTGCCAGCATGCTGGGAGGGCAGAGCACTGAAGCTTTCTTT. Variable domain in full (rest from reference TRBV11-3 and TRBJ1-1): EAGVVQSPRYKIIEKKQPVAFWCNPISGHNTLYWYLQNLGQGPELLIRYENEEAVDDSQLPKDRFSAERLKGVDSTLKIQPAELGDSAVYLCASMLGGQSTEAFFGQGTRLTVV.

The chain is built from TRBV25-1 and TRBJ2-1; 7 positions match TRBD1. This CDR3 spans 16 amino acids. Losses at the gene ends were 6 bases for V and 0 bases for J; bases not matched to a gene: 8. Germline CDR1 reads MGHDK; CDR2 reads SYGVNS. CDR3 in DNA: TGTGCCAGCAGCCCATCCCGGGACAGCTCCTACAATGAGCAGTTCTTC. Amino acids: CASSPSRDSSYNEQFF.